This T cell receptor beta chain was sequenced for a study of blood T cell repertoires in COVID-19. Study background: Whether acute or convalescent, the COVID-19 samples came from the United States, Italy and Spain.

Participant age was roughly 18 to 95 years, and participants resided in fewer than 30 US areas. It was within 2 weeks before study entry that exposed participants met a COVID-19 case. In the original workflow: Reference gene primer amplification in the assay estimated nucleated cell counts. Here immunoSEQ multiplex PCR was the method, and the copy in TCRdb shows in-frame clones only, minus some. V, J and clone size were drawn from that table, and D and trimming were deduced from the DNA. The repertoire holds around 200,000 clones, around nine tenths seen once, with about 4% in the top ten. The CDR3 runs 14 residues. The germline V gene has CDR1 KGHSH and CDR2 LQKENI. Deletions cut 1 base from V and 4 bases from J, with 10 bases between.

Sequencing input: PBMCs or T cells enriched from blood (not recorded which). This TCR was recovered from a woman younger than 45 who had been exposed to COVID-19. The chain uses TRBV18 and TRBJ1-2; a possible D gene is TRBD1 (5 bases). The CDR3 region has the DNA TGTGCCAGCTCACCACGGGGGGATTCCTATGGCTACACCTTC. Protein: CASSPRGDSYGYTF.